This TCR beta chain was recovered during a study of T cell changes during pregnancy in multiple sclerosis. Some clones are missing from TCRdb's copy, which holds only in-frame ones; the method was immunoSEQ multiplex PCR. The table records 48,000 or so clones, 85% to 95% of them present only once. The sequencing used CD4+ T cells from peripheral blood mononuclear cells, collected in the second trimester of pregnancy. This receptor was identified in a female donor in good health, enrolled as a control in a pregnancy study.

Written as DNA, the CDR3 is TGTGCCAGCAGCTGGACAGACGATACGCAGTATTTT. It encodes CASSWTDDTQYF. V is TRBV7-8 and J is TRBJ2-3; TRBD1 might be the D (6 bases). The V end was cut by 4 bases, the J end by 6 bases, with 8 bases between. CDR1 is SGHVS and CDR2 is FQNEAQ in the germline V gene. The CDR3 is 12 amino acids. The full variable domain, in which reference TRBV7-8 and TRBJ2-3 provide the parts outside the CDR3, is GAGVSQSPRYKVAKRGQDVALRCDPISGHVSLFWYQQALGQGPEFLTYFQNEAQLDKSGLPSDRFFAERPEGSVSTLKIQRTQQEDSAVYLCASSWTDDTQYFGPGTRLTVL.